This TCR beta chain comes out of a study of HIV-infected children after antiretroviral therapy interruption. The TCR library was built from RNA with a 3' RACE protocol and unique molecular identifiers. TCRdb used MiXCR to reprocess the 3' RACE reads, holding one entry per CDR3 protein. This table holds tens of thousands of distinct CDR3 sequences, 4.3% found once. In germline, CDR1 is SGHVS, CDR2 FNYEAQ. Trimming stripped 3 bases from V and 4 bases from J, with 11 bases between. The CDR3 totals 14 residues. This clonotype was counted many times. This sample's treatment: PENTA 11 planned treatment interruption arm or continuous ART arm.

The J gene is TRBJ2-3, the V gene TRBV7-6; no reliable D call. This clonotype was obtained from a pool of human donors with HIV. The sample here was CD45RA+ CD4+ T cells from PBMCs, pooled from several time points, taken from a donor given antiretroviral therapy, either interrupted or continuous. The subset is: naive CD4+ CD45RA+ CD45RO- T cells. The CDR3 bases are TGTGCCAGCAGCTTTTTAGGGAACGCAGATACGCAGTATTTT. This sequence encodes CASSFLGNADTQYF.